Reported below is one T cell receptor beta chain. CDR3 size: 15 residues. In germline, CDR1 is MNHEY, CDR2 SMNVEV (reference sequence). V trimming: 6 bases; J trimming: 5 bases; junction bases outside the gene matches: 7. This entry is derived from a study of identical twins. Using its own MiXCR run on the 5' RACE reads, TCRdb lists one record per CDR3 protein. This sample has hundreds of thousands of distinct CDR3 sequences, with 15% to 20% found just once. This sample also belongs to another study, concerning T cells expressing NK-cell markers. That paper states: In 5 or 6 donors, dominant CD3+CD56+NKG2C+ clonotypes ranked among the top 10 CD8+ clonotypes.

The sample consisted of PBMCs. The chain has TRBV27 and TRBJ2-1; 10 bases fit TRBD1. The clonotype comes from a woman under 30 in good health. The CDR3 here is CASSPDRGPNNEQFF. CDR3 DNA sequence: TGTGCCAGCAGCCCAGACAGGGGGCCAAACAATGAGCAGTTCTTC.